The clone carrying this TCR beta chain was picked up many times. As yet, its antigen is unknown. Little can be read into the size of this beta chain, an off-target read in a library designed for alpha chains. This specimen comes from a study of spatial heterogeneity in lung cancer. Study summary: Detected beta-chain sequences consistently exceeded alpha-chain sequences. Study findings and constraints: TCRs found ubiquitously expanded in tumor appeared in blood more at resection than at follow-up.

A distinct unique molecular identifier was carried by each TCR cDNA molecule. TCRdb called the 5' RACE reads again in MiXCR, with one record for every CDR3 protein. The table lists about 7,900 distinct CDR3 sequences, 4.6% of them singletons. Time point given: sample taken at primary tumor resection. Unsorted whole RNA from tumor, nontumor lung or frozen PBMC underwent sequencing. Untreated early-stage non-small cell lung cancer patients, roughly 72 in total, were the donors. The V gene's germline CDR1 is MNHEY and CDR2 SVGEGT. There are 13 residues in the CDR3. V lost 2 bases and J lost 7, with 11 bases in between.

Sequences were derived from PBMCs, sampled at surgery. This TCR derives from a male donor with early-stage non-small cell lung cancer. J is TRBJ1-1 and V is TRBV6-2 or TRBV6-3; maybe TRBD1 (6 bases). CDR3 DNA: TGTGCCAGCAGTTACCCCACAGGGTTTGAAGCTTTCTTT. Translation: CASSYPTGFEAFF.